Each of the 14 T cell receptor beta chains below was sequenced from the same sample in a study of a mutant IDH1 vaccine in newly diagnosed glioma. These TCRs' antigens remain unknown. Time point: week 47, end of study. Mutant IDH1 20-mer peptide, at 300 ug, made up each vaccine dose, with topical imiquimod. Some clones are missing from TCRdb's copy, which holds only in-frame ones; the method was immunoSEQ multiplex PCR. This table has fewer than 40,000 clones, approximately 92% appearing once. Sequenced here: PBMCs, sampled from a glioma patient whose treatment included an IDH1 peptide vaccine. The receptor source for this set is a woman aged 40-49 years with glioma.

V is TRBV6-5 and J is TRBJ1-4, with D tentatively TRBD1 (5 bases). CDR1 MNHEY and CDR2 SVGAGI come from the germline V gene. CDR3 size: 14 residues. Trimming removed 8 bases at V and 10 bases at J, with 20 bases between. The chain's CDR3 is CASRRDSGAGKLFF. The CDR3, as DNA: TGTGCCAGCCGAAGGGATAGCGGGGCCGGAAAACTGTTTTTT.

The gene calls are TRBV4-3 and TRBJ2-7; the D gene is possibly TRBD1 (5 bases). The CDR3 runs to 16 residues. CDR1 LGHNA and CDR2 YSLEER come from the germline V gene. V lost 1 base and J lost 2, with 15 bases in between. For the CDR3, the DNA is TGCGCCAGCAGCCAAGGACCCCTTGGGGCCACCTACGAGCAGTACTTC. Its translation: CASSQGPLGATYEQYF.

The CDR3 DNA reads as TGTGCCAGCAGCCCTTCCGGGGTCGGCGAGCAGTACTTC. The encoded protein is CASSPSGVGEQYF. The chain has TRBV7-9 and TRBJ2-7, with D possibly matching TRBD2 (5 bases). This CDR3 has 13 amino acids. The V and J ends lost 5 bases and 6 bases respectively, with 14 bases between them. Germline loops: CDR1 SEHNR, CDR2 FQNEAQ (reference sequence).

The chain links TRBV27 to TRBJ2-3; D may match TRBD1 or TRBD2 (5 bases each). Between the trimmed V and J ends, which lost 7 bases and 4 bases, there was a span of 18 bases. This CDR3 has 15 amino acids. In germline, CDR1 is MNHEY, CDR2 SMNVEV (reference sequence). In nucleotides, the CDR3 is TGTGCCAGCAACAAATGGGACGGTGGGGCAGATACGCAGTATTTT. Translating gives CASNKWDGGADTQYF.

This clone has just one count. The genes are TRBV27 and TRBJ2-7, with D perhaps matching TRBD2 (7 bases). The CDR3 is 13 residues long. The germline gives CDR1 MNHEY, CDR2 SMNVEV (reference sequence). Trimming removed 2 bases at V and 7 bases at J, with 12 bases between. The DNA of the CDR3 is TGTGCCAGCAGTTTAGGGGGGGCGGGGGAGCAGTACTTC. It is translated as CASSLGGAGEQYF.

The chain carries TRBV9 and TRBJ2-7, with 7 bases fitting TRBD2. Germline values: CDR1 SGDLS, CDR2 YYNGEE. The CDR3 totals 15 residues. The V segment lost 0 bases and the J segment 3 bases; nucleotides outside the gene matches: 6. CDR3 sequence (DNA): TGTGCCAGCAGCGTAGGCGGGGCTAGCGGCTACGAGCAGTACTTC. Its translation: CASSVGGASGYEQYF.

The rearrangement uses TRBV6-6 and TRBJ1-6, with D uncertain. The ends were cut back, 11 bases at V and 7 bases at J, with 18 bases in the middle. Germline CDR1 reads MNHNY; CDR2 reads SVGAGI (reference sequence). This CDR3 is 14 amino acids long. The CDR3 region has the DNA TGTGCCCCCCAGGTAACAGCTGCCAATTCACCCCTCCACTTT. Protein: CAPQVTAANSPLHF.

There are a few counts of this clone. This chain connects TRBV4-3 to TRBJ2-5; 13 positions agree with TRBD2. The length of the CDR3 is 16 residues. The V gene end was trimmed by 1 base and the J gene end by 4 bases; junction bases not matched to a gene: 3. The germline V gene has CDR1 LGHNA and CDR2 YSLEER. The CDR3 region is CASSQAGTSGVETQYF. The CDR3 DNA follows: TGCGCCAGCAGCCAAGCCGGGACTAGCGGGGTAGAGACCCAGTACTTC.

The chain is built from TRBV5-1 and TRBJ1-2; D not certain. Trimming removed 5 bases at V and 2 bases at J, with 7 bases between. Germline CDR1 and CDR2: SGHRS and YFSETQ. This CDR3 comprises 12 residues. CDR3 DNA sequence: TGCGCCAGCAGGCCGGAAAACTATGGCTACACCTTC. It is translated as CASRPENYGYTF.

The genes are TRBV7-2 and TRBJ2-3; 11 positions agree with TRBD2. In germline, CDR1 is SGHTA, CDR2 FQGNSA. The CDR3 runs 15 residues. Trimming at V came to 5 bases and at J to 5 bases, leaving 6 bases not matched to a gene. CDR3 sequence (DNA): TGTGCCAGCAGCCGTAGCGGGGGGGCGGGAGATACGCAGTATTTT. Translated: CASSRSGGAGDTQYF.

J is TRBJ1-2 and V is TRBV5-1; 11 bases are shared with TRBD1. This CDR3 has 14 amino acids. J was trimmed by 6 bases and V by 3 bases; bases with no gene match: 4. CDR1 is SGHRS and CDR2 is YFSETQ in the germline V gene. CDR3 sequence (DNA): TGCGCCAGCAGCTGGGGACAGGGGGGTGATGGCTACACCTTC. Encoded protein: CASSWGQGGDGYTF.

In nucleotides, the CDR3 is TGCGCCAGCAGCTTGGATGCGGGAGGGCCAACCGGGGAGCTGTTTTTT. This encodes CASSLDAGGPTGELFF. The chain recombines TRBV5-1 with TRBJ2-2; the match to TRBD2 covers 9 bases. V shed 0 bases, J shed 5 bases, and the junction held 5 bases outside the gene matches. The CDR3 has 16 amino acids. Germline V gives CDR1 SGHRS, CDR2 YFSETQ.

The chain employs TRBV6-5 and TRBJ1-4, with D possibly TRBD1 on 5 matching bases. The CDR3 consists of 12 residues. The germline gives CDR1 MNHEY, CDR2 SVGAGI. V lost 10 bases, J lost 8 bases, and 14 bases lay in between. CDR3 amino acids: CATGRRHEKLFF. As DNA, the CDR3 is TGTGCCACGGGACGAAGGCACGAAAAACTGTTTTTT.

The chain joins TRBV9 to TRBJ2-7; no clear D. The length of the CDR3 is 14 residues. Germline-derived CDR1 and CDR2 are SGDLS and YYNGEE. The V end lost 0 bases, the J end lost 2 bases, and 9 bases lay between the germline ends. Written as DNA, the CDR3 is TGTGCCAGCAGCGTAGGTGGGGTGGCCTACGAGCAGTACTTC. The encoded protein is CASSVGGVAYEQYF.